This entry features one T cell receptor (beta chain) sequence. This entry comes from a study of cytomegalovirus exposure and HLA in healthy donors. Study context: Previous work identified roughly 110 million unique TCR beta sequences from about 179 million T cells.

PCR used 60 Vbeta primers and 13 Jbeta primers. Only in-frame clones appear in the TCRdb table, and some are missing; sequencing was by immunoSEQ multiplex PCR. Altogether tens of thousands of clones are present, under 90% being singletons, with the ten largest covering 3% to 4.5%. The donors, nominally healthy at sampling, likely had unrecorded immune exposures. In germline, CDR1 is MNHNS, CDR2 SASEGT. The CDR3 totals 14 residues. V lost 0 bases and J lost 3, with 8 bases in between. The chain combines TRBV6-1 with TRBJ1-2; D remains unclear. Input material: PBMCs. This receptor was taken from a woman aged 35 to 49 in good health and CMV-seronegative. This chain's CDR3 is CASSEAWRYYGYTF. The DNA of the CDR3 is TGTGCCAGCAGTGAAGCTTGGAGATACTATGGCTACACCTTC.